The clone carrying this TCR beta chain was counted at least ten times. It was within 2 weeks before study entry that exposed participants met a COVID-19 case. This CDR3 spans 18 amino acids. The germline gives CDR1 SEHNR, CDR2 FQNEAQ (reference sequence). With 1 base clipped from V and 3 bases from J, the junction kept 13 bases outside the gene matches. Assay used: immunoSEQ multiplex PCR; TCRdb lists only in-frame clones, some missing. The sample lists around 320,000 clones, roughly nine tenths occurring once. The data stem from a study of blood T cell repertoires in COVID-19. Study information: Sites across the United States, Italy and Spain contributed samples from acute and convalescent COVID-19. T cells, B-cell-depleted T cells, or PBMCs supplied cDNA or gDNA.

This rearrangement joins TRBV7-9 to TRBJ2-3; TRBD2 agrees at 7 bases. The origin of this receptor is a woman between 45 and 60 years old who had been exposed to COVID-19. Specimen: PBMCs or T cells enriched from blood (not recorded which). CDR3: CASSLGGVRLAGTDTQYF. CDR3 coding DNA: TGTGCCAGCAGCTTAGGGGGGGTCAGACTAGCAGGGACAGATACGCAGTATTTT.